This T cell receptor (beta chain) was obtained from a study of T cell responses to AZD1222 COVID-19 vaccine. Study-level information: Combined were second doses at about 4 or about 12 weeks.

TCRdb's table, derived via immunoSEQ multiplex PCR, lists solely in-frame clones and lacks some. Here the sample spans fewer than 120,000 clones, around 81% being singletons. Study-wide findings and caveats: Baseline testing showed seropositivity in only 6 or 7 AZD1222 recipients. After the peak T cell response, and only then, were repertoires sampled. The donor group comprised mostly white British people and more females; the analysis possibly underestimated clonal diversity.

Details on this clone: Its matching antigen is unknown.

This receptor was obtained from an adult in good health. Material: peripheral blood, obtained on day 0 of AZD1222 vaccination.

CDR3 bases: TGTGCCAGCAGTGAAGCGGGAGGGGGCGGGAATCAGCCCCAGCATTTT. Amino acid sequence: CASSEAGGGGNQPQHF. This chain uses TRBV6-1 with TRBJ1-5, with 7 bases fitting TRBD1. The CDR3 is 16 amino acids. Germline V lookup: CDR1 MNHNS, CDR2 SASEGT. With 0 bases clipped from V and 4 bases from J, the junction kept 6 bases outside the gene matches.